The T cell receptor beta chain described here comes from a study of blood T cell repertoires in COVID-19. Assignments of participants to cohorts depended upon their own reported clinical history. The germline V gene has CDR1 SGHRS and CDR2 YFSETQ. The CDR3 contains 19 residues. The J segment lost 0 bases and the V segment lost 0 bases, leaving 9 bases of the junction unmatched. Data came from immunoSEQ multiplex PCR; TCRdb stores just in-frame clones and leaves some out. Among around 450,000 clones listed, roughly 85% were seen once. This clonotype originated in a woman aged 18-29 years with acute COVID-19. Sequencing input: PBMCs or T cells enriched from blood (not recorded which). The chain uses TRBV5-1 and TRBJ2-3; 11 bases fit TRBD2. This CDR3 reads CASSLGAGTSGYSTDTQYF. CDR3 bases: TGCGCCAGCAGCTTGGGGGCCGGGACTAGCGGTTATAGCACAGATACGCAGTATTTT.